This T cell receptor beta chain was captured by sequencing in a study of T cells in Graves' hyperthyroidism and ophthalmopathy. Findings of the study overall: Appearing also in blood were most of the thyroid clonotypes expanded above 0.001.

This clonotype was seen only a few times. Antigen specificity is unknown. The TCR beta CDR3 regions underwent amplification using RNA transcripts as the source. TCR CDR3 regions were first amplified by RT-PCR with HTBI primers. TCRdb redid the calling of the multiplex PCR reads with MiXCR, one entry per CDR3 protein. The sample lists approximately 600,000 distinct CDR3 sequences; about 20% were seen once. V shed 5 bases, J shed 7 bases, and the junction held 9 bases outside the gene matches. This CDR3 contains 15 residues. Germline CDR1 MNHNS, CDR2 SASEGT. Ophthalmopathy patients all had a Clinical Activity Score of at least 3, a NOSPECS grade of at least 4 and disease under 3 months old. PBMCs stemmed from 10 ml fresh peripheral blood.

V and J are TRBV6-1 and TRBJ2-1; 9 bases are shared with TRBD2. Sequences were obtained from blood. This clonotype was sampled from a man aged 25 to 45 with Graves' ophthalmopathy. This CDR3 reads CASSHLAGDLNEQFF. The CDR3 DNA is TGTGCCAGCAGTCACTTAGCGGGAGATCTAAATGAGCAGTTCTTC.